This T cell receptor (beta chain) was recovered during a study of blood T cells in healthy people across ages (dated by TCRdb to between 2014 and 2017). Concerning the study at large: In model experiments, template switching captured about one uniquely barcoded TCR beta cDNA molecule for every two T cells. The study analyzed two additional independent replicas of 1 million unique cDNA reads from the same blood draw for two donors, one aged 18 to 30 and one aged 80 or older. The donors were divided into four age groups: young (average approximately 16 years), middle-aged (roughly 42), aged (approximately 62) and long-lived (82). Using deep sequencing normalized with unique cDNA molecular identifiers, the study measured how TCR beta repertoire diversity changes with age. Donors of different ages were randomly distributed across sequencing lanes to avoid experimental bias. The paper's findings and limits, for the study overall: Since profiling was done on bulk unsorted PBMCs, naive and antigen-experienced compartments could not be conclusively compared. A strong correlation was found between observed TCR beta diversity and the percentage of naive T cells measured by flow cytometry. Because the CMV infection status of the donors was unknown, age-related changes in expanded clonotypes may potentially have been confounded. Compared with the aged group, more naive CD4+ T cells, fewer expanded clones and increased TCR diversity were shown by the long-lived group, suggesting age selection. As age increased, observed TCR beta diversity per million T cells dropped in a roughly linear way, and a significant reduction was already evident by age about 40. Estimates of total diversity based on one million sequenced T cells were regarded as lower bounds and as underestimates.

Systemically healthy Caucasian individuals from Russia, approximately 39 in total and aged about 6 to 90 years, were included as donors. Approximately 10 milliliters of peripheral blood were collected from each donor into EDTA-treated Vacutainer tubes. Ficoll-Paque density-gradient centrifugation was used to isolate PBMCs, with at least 6 million per sample. Total RNA, at least 6 micrograms per sample, was extracted from PBMCs with Trizol reagent. For every donor, flow cytometry on a PBMC aliquot measured the percentage of naive CD45RAhigh/CD27high T cells. Library preparation employed 5' RACE. Instrument used: Illumina HiSeq 2500. A second PCR of about 7 to 12 cycles was performed with a sample-barcoded 5' primer and a J-beta primer mix. A unique molecular identifier was introduced onto each TCR beta cDNA molecule by a template-switch 5' adaptor carrying 12 random nucleotides. At least 2.5 million CDR3-containing paired-end reads were obtained from each sample. All of the RNA was converted into first-strand cDNA using the Mint cDNA synthesis kit, with a TRBC-specific oligonucleotide serving as the primer. Following uracil-DNA glycosylase treatment, a first 18-cycle PCR with universal primers M1SS and BC2_uni_R was performed on all cDNA. The published analysis was carried out like this. For normalization, 1 million high-quality reads, each with a distinct molecular identifier, were randomly selected from each sample. Instead of being binned into consensus sequences, reads that shared molecular identifiers were thrown out. MiTCR, with a Q25 quality threshold and the strictest error-elimination algorithm, was used for CDR3 identification, clonotype clustering and error correction. A nonparametric unseen species model with Euler transformation was used to estimate a lower bound on total TCR beta diversity. Using fastp trimming at Q25 and MiXCR clonotype assembly, TCRdb reanalyzed the public sequencing data and kept in-frame beta chains. Each CDR3 protein appears once, grouped with its most common genes and DNA. Here the V and J calls rest on TCRdb's processing, not on the authors' analysis. The sample includes 2 million or so distinct CDR3 sequences, with roughly 50% observed a single time. Of the sample, approximately 2.1% falls within the top ten clones.

A word on this clonotype: This clone's antigen is unknown. Per-base qualities were not stored, and no clone one base away is much larger.

The V end loses 4 bases and the J end loses 0 bases, and a stretch of 13 bases separates them. The CDR3 holds 16 amino acids from the cysteine to the phenylalanine. Left in the record is the CDR3 DNA by itself, 48 bases read in frame from the first base. The germline V gene yields MRHNA for CDR1 and SNTAGT for CDR2. Sequenced: blood. The clonotype comes from a woman aged 35 to 49 in good health. This sequence uses TRBV6-4 and TRBJ2-1, with the D gene uncertain. The nucleotide sequence is given as TGTGCCAGCAGTGCGTCACTGCGAAGCTCCTACAATGAGCAGTTCTTC. Its protein is CASSASLRSSYNEQFF.